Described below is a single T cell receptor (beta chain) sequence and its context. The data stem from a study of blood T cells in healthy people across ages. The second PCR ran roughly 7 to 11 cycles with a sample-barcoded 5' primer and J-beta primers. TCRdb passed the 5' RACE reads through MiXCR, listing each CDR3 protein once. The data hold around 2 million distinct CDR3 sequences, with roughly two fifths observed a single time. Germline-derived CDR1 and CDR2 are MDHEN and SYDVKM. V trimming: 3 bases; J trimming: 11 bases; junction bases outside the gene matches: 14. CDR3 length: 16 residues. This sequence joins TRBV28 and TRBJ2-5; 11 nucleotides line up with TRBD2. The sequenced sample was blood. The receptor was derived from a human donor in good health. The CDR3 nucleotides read TGTGCCAGCAGTTTGGTAGGGCTAGCGGGGGGCCCCCTACAGTACTTC. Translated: CASSLVGLAGGPLQYF. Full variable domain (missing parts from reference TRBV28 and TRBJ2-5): DVKVTQSSRYLVKRTGEKVFLECVQDMDHENMFWYRQDPGLGLRLIYFSYDVKMKEKGDIPEGYSVSREKKERFSLILESASTNQTSMYLCASSLVGLAGGPLQYFGPGTRLLVL.